This TCR beta chain was captured in a study of cytomegalovirus exposure and HLA in healthy donors. CDR3 length equals 17 residues. Germline assignment: CDR1 LGHNA and CDR2 YNFKEQ. Trimming took off 0 bases at V and 0 bases at J, with 15 bases between the two ends. Use of 60 Vbeta and 13 Jbeta primers characterized the PCR. Libraries were prepared by immunoSEQ multiplex PCR; TCRdb keeps only in-frame clonotypes and omits some of them. In the table there are 270,000 or so clones, around 90% of which are singletons. This receptor was identified in a girl aged 2 to 10 in good health and CMV-seronegative. The sequenced material came from PBMCs. This sequence joins TRBV4-2 and TRBJ2-7; a possible D gene is TRBD1 (6 bases). The CDR3 coding sequence is TGTGCCAGCAGCCAAGAAAGCAGACAGGTTTTCTCCTACGAGCAGTACTTC. Translated, it gives CASSQESRQVFSYEQYF.